Shown below are 22 T cell receptor beta chains from a single sample sequenced in a study of OX40 agonist ivuxolimab in advanced cancers. Repertoires were generated with immunoSEQ multiplex PCR, while TCRdb's copy carries only in-frame clones and drops some. Of tens of thousands of clones in the sample, under 85% were seen once. The specimen comprised CD4+ or CD8+ T cells sorted from blood, sampled in a trial of the OX40 agonist ivuxolimab. These TCRs come from an adult with an advanced solid tumor such as melanoma, head and neck, liver or kidney cancer.

The V gene is TRBV7-9, the J gene TRBJ2-1, with TRBD1 matching 7 bases. The CDR3 covers 13 residues. The J segment lost 6 bases and the V segment lost 5 bases, leaving 4 bases of the junction unmatched. The germline V gene has CDR1 SEHNR and CDR2 FQNEAQ (reference sequence). The CDR3 bases are TGTGCCAGCAGCCTCGGGACAGCCAATGAGCAGTTCTTC. It specifies CASSLGTANEQFF. The full variable domain, rest sourced from reference TRBV7-9 and TRBJ2-1, is DTGVSQNPRHKITKRGQNVTFRCDPISEHNRLYWYRQTLGQGPEFLTYFQNEAQLEKSRLLSDRFSAERPKGSFSTLEIQRTEQGDSAMYLCASSLGTANEQFFGPGTRLTVL.

The chain combines TRBV5-4 with TRBJ2-1; TRBD2 agrees at 8 bases. CDR1 SGHNT and CDR2 YYREEE come from the germline V gene (reference sequence). Losses at the gene ends were 0 bases for V and 5 bases for J; bases not matched to a gene: 4. The CDR3 has 15 amino acids. CDR3 region: CASSLDGRGNNEQFF. The CDR3 DNA reads TGTGCCAGCAGCTTGGACGGGAGGGGAAACAATGAGCAGTTCTTC.

The chain combines TRBV25-1 with TRBJ2-7; D tentatively reads TRBD1 or TRBD2 (5 bases each). This CDR3 region has 14 residues. The germline V and J ends were trimmed by 4 bases and 3 bases, with 13 bases remaining between them. Germline CDR1 MGHDK, CDR2 SYGVNS. The CDR3 protein is CASSGRAGGYEQYF. The DNA for the CDR3 is TGTGCCAGCAGTGGCAGGGCGGGCGGCTACGAGCAGTACTTC.

The V gene is TRBV7-3, the J gene TRBJ2-5; 7 bases are shared with TRBD2. Germline V gene lookup returns CDR1 SGHTA and CDR2 FQGTGA. The V gene end was trimmed by 5 bases and the J gene end by 5 bases; junction bases not matched to a gene: 11. CDR3 length: 15 amino acids. Here the CDR3 DNA reads TGTGCCAGCAGCCCTCTGGCGGGAGCACAGGAGACCCAGTACTTC. Its protein is CASSPLAGAQETQYF.

The CDR3 is CASSFTGSTETQYF. The CDR3 coding sequence is TGTGCCAGCAGCTTCACAGGGTCGACGGAGACCCAGTACTTC. J is TRBJ2-5 and V is TRBV5-6; the D gene is possibly TRBD1 (6 bases). V shed 2 bases and J shed 5 bases, with 13 bases lying between them. CDR1 is SGHDT, CDR2 YYEEEE, per germline. The CDR3 sequence is 14 residues long.

V and J are TRBV5-1 and TRBJ2-2; D gene unclear. Trimming pared 0 bases from V and 8 bases from J, leaving 2 bases between. CDR1 SGHRS and CDR2 YFSETQ come from the germline V gene. The CDR3 is made up of 11 amino acids. CDR3 nucleotides: TGCGCCAGCAGCTTGGCTGGGGAGCTGTTTTTT. This sequence encodes CASSLAGELFF.

The V gene is TRBV2, the J gene TRBJ1-6, with D possibly TRBD1 on 6 matching bases. Germline V lookup: CDR1 SNHLY, CDR2 FYNNEI. The CDR3 consists of 14 residues. V gave up 7 bases and J gave up 7 bases, with 14 bases separating them. The DNA of the CDR3 is TGTGCCAGCACCTGGACAGTCGAAAATTCACCCCTCCACTTT. Protein: CASTWTVENSPLHF.

The rearrangement links TRBV5-6 to TRBJ1-2; 10 bases line up with TRBD1. In germline, CDR1 is SGHDT, CDR2 YYEEEE. V shed 2 bases and J 7 bases; nucleotides not matched to a gene: 5. The CDR3 is 14 amino acids. The CDR3 is CASSLDRGLSGYTF. The CDR3 nucleotides are TGTGCCAGCAGCTTAGACAGGGGGCTTTCTGGCTACACCTTC.

Only one count was recorded for this clone. The chain carries TRBV19 and TRBJ1-1, with D possibly TRBD1 on 5 matching bases. V dropped 5 bases and J dropped 6 bases, with 10 bases sitting between them. The CDR3 has 12 residues. Germline V gene lookup returns CDR1 LNHDA and CDR2 SQIVND (reference sequence). CDR3: CASSSGTSEAFF. DNA of the CDR3: TGTGCCAGTAGTTCCGGGACGTCTGAAGCTTTCTTT. Full variable domain (rest looked up from reference TRBV19 and TRBJ1-1): DGGITQSPKYLFRKEGQNVTLSCEQNLNHDAMYWYRQDPGQGLRLIYYSQIVNDFQKGDIAEGYSVSREKKESFPLTVTSAQKNPTAFYLCASSSGTSEAFFGQGTRLTVV.

The rearrangement links TRBV19 to TRBJ1-1; 11 positions agree with TRBD1. The CDR3 is made up of 13 amino acids. The ends lost 5 bases at V and 4 bases at J; junction bases unmatched: 0. Germline assignment: CDR1 LNHDA and CDR2 SQIVND (reference sequence). The chain's CDR3 is CASSGTGGTEAFF. The CDR3 coding sequence is TGTGCCAGTAGTGGGACAGGGGGCACTGAAGCTTTCTTT. The full variable domain, completed using reference TRBV19 and TRBJ1-1, is DGGITQSPKYLFRKEGQNVTLSCEQNLNHDAMYWYRQDPGQGLRLIYYSQIVNDFQKGDIAEGYSVSREKKESFPLTVTSAQKNPTAFYLCASSGTGGTEAFFGQGTRLTVV.

J is TRBJ2-3 and V is TRBV11-2, with 9 bases matching TRBD2. Unmatched junction bases numbered 5, after V lost 5 bases and J lost 5 bases. The CDR3 runs 14 residues. Germline V CDR1 and CDR2: SGHAT, FQNNGV. CDR3 loop: CASSPGLALDTQYF. The CDR3 bases are TGTGCCAGCAGCCCGGGACTAGCTTTAGATACGCAGTATTTT.

This chain uses TRBV13 with TRBJ1-1, with D uncertain. The CDR3 consists of 14 residues. V shed 5 bases and J shed 4 bases, with 14 bases lying between them. The germline CDR1 and CDR2 sequences are PRHDT and FYEKMQ (reference sequence). The CDR3 DNA reads TGTGCCAGCAGCCCGCCTCGGCCGGGCACTGAAGCTTTCTTT. It encodes CASSPPRPGTEAFF.

This clone was seen a handful of times. The genes are TRBV11-2 and TRBJ1-1; D is perhaps TRBD1 (6 bases). Looked up from germline, CDR1 is SGHAT and CDR2 is FQNNGV. The CDR3 is made up of 14 amino acids. The V gene lost 4 bases and the J gene lost 1 base, with 10 bases spanning the gap. The DNA of the CDR3 is TGTGCCAGCAGCTCACTCAGGGGGAACACTGAAGCTTTCTTT. Protein sequence: CASSSLRGNTEAFF. Variable domain in full (rest from reference TRBV11-2 and TRBJ1-1): EAGVAQSPRYKIIEKRQSVAFWCNPISGHATLYWYQQILGQGPKLLIQFQNNGVVDDSQLPKDRFSAERLKGVDSTLKIQPAKLEDSAVYLCASSSLRGNTEAFFGQGTRLTVV.

The chain links TRBV27 to TRBJ2-7, with 8 bases fitting TRBD1. V lost 5 bases and J lost 3; bases outside the gene matches: 9. This CDR3 is built from 15 residues. CDR1 and CDR2 (germline): MNHEY, SMNVEV (reference sequence). Here the CDR3 reads CASSPGTGLNYEQYF. The CDR3 nucleotides are TGTGCCAGCAGTCCCGGGACAGGCTTGAACTACGAGCAGTACTTC.

This clone is a singleton in its sample. The chain links TRBV18 to TRBJ2-1, with a tentative D call TRBD1 (6 bases). This CDR3 is built from 15 residues. With 1 base removed from V and 2 bases from J, the gap between germline ends came to 9 bases. Per germline, CDR1 KGHSH and CDR2 LQKENI. CDR3 nucleotide sequence: TGTGCCAGCTCACCACAGGGGGTGACCTACAATGAGCAGTTCTTC. The encoded protein is CASSPQGVTYNEQFF. Full variable domain (outside the CDR3, taken from reference TRBV18 and TRBJ2-1): NAGVMQNPRHLVRRRGQEARLRCSPMKGHSHVYWYRQLPEEGLKFMVYLQKENIIDESGMPKERFSAEFPKEGPSILRIQQVVRGDSAAYFCASSPQGVTYNEQFFGPGTRLTVL.

J is TRBJ2-5 and V is TRBV7-3, with 8 bases identical to TRBD2. This CDR3 contains 16 residues. J was trimmed by 5 bases and V by 1 base; bases with no gene match: 9. The V gene's germline CDR1 is SGHTA and CDR2 FQGTGA. The CDR3 nucleotides are TGTGCCAGCAGCTTAAACGGGGGGGAGTTGGGGGAGACCCAGTACTTC. Amino acids: CASSLNGGELGETQYF.

The CDR3 DNA reads as TGTGCCAGCAGCTTCGAGGGAGCGCACACCGGGGAGCTGTTTTTT. Translation gives CASSFEGAHTGELFF. The chain recombines TRBV5-5 with TRBJ2-2; D is perhaps TRBD2 (5 bases). This CDR3 is built from 15 residues. CDR1 and CDR2 (germline): SGHKS, YYEKEE (reference sequence). V lost 2 bases and J lost 3, with 11 bases in between.

The CDR3 nucleotides read TGCGCCAGCAGCTCCCGGGGGGCGGGAAACACCATATATTTT. Translating it yields CASSSRGAGNTIYF. This chain connects TRBV5-1 to TRBJ1-3; weak D call: TRBD1 (6 bases). Trimming pared 3 bases from V and 4 bases from J, leaving 11 bases between. CDR3 length equals 14 residues. Germline V lookup: CDR1 SGHRS, CDR2 YFSETQ.

The V call is TRBV19, the J call TRBJ2-4; D unclear. Per germline, CDR1 LNHDA and CDR2 SQIVND (reference sequence). The CDR3 extends over 15 amino acids. Trimming cost V 9 bases and J 0 bases, with 15 bases left between them. In DNA, the CDR3 is TGTGCCAGCACCTCCGCGGCGGTAGCCAAAAACATTCAGTACTTC. Translation gives CASTSAAVAKNIQYF.

This clone was counted a few times. J is TRBJ1-1 and V is TRBV5-6; D is uncertain. Germline assignment: CDR1 SGHDT and CDR2 YYEEEE. The CDR3 has 14 residues. V dropped 2 bases and J dropped 1 base, with 9 bases sitting between them. CDR3 sequence (DNA): TGTGCCAGCAGCTTTTCGCTGAGGAACACTGAAGCTTTCTTT. It codes for CASSFSLRNTEAFF.

This sequence joins TRBV5-4 and TRBJ2-7; D is perhaps TRBD1 or TRBD2 (6 bases each). The CDR3 has 14 amino acids. The ends were cut back, 4 bases at V and 1 base at J, with 12 bases in the middle. From germline, CDR1 is SGHNT and CDR2 YYREEE (reference sequence). CDR3 bases: TGTGCCAGCAGCCTGGGGGGCAGGTCCTACGAGCAGTACTTC. It yields the protein CASSLGGRSYEQYF.

This clone was counted between two and nine times. This chain joins TRBV4-2 and TRBJ1-2, with D uncertain. Trimming took 0 bases from V and 7 from J, leaving 6 bases between them. This CDR3 has 12 amino acids. CDR1 is LGHNA and CDR2 is YNFKEQ in the germline V gene. The CDR3 sequence is CASSQDGRGYTF. The CDR3 DNA follows: TGTGCCAGCAGCCAAGATGGCCGTGGCTACACCTTC.